The clone carrying this T cell receptor (beta chain) was recorded a few times. Its specificity is unknown. The data originate from a study of T cells after yellow fever vaccination. Overall study context: It was SMART-Seq v4 Ultra Low Input that prepared the fractions with low cell numbers. Whole-study findings and limits: It was a weaker secondary response, yet one that peaked faster, at day 5 versus 15.

TCRdb redid the calling of the 5' RACE reads with MiXCR, one entry per CDR3 protein. The table has under 550,000 distinct CDR3 sequences, around a fifth seen once. The receptor was isolated from a young man who received the YFV17D yellow fever vaccine. The sample was PBMCs, taken approximately 22 days after the first yellow fever vaccination.

This CDR3 reads CASHHGQGVGETQYF. DNA for the CDR3: TGTGCCTCCCATCACGGACAGGGGGTGGGGGAGACCCAGTACTTC. The chain uses TRBV6-5 and TRBJ2-5; 10 bases line up with TRBD1. V lost 11 bases, J lost 5 bases, and 14 bases stayed unmatched. This CDR3 is 15 amino acids long. Germline V gene sequence: CDR1 MNHEY, CDR2 SVGAGI.